This T cell receptor (beta chain) appears in the sequencing data of a study of early T cells in non-severe SARS-CoV-2 infection. About the study: Unsorted whole blood bulk RNA was sequenced, with unpaired chains.

Via MiXCR, TCRdb re-called the 5' RACE reads, giving one row per CDR3 protein. This table has approximately 77,000 distinct CDR3 sequences, over 4% appearing once. General study results and limits: VDJdb matches were skewed toward anti-spike CD8 T cell responses.

As for this clonotype: Its antigen is currently unknown.

This sequence was found in an adult who was a healthcare worker with PCR-confirmed SARS-CoV-2 infection or an uninfected control (not recorded which). The sequenced sample was whole blood, obtained at baseline.

In DNA, the CDR3 is TGTGCCAGCAACCTAGCGGGAGGCAGGGAGTTCTTC. Its protein product is CASNLAGGREFF. The chain employs TRBV7-6 and TRBJ2-1; TRBD2 matches 11 bases. This CDR3 spans 12 amino acids. In germline, CDR1 is SGHVS, CDR2 FNYEAQ. Trimming cost V 7 bases and J 14 bases; bases outside gene matches: 7.